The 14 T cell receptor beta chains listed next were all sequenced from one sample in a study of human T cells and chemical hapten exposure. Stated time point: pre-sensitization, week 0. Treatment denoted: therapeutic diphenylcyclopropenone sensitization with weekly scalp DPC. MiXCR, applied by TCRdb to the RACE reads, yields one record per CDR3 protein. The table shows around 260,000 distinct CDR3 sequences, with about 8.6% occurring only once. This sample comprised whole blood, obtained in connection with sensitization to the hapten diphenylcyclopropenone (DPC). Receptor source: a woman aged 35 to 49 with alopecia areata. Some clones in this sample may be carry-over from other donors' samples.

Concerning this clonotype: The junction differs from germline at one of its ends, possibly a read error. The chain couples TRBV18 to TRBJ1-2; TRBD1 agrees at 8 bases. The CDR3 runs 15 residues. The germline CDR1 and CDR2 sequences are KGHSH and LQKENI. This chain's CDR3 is CTSSPWAGGDYGYTF. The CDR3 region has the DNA TGTACCAGCTCACCATGGGCAGGGGGCGACTATGGCTACACCTTC.

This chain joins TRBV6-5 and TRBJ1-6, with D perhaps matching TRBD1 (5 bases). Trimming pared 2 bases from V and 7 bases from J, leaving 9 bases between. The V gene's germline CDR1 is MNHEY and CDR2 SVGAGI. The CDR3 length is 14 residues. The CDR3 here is CASSYTPGNSPLHF. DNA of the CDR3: TGTGCCAGCAGTTACACCCCAGGGAATTCACCCCTCCACTTT.

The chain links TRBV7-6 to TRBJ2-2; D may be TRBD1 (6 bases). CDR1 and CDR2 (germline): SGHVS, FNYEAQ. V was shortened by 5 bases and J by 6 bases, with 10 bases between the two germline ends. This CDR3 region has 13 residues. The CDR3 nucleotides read TGTGCCAGCAGCCCCCGACAGGCCGGGGAGCTGTTTTTT. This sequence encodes CASSPRQAGELFF.

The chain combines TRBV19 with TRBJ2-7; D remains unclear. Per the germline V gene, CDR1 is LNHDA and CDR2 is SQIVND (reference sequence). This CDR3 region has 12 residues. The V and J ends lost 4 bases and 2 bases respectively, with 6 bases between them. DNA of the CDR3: TGTGCCAGTAGTAGCAAAACCTACGAGCAGTACTTC. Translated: CASSSKTYEQYF.

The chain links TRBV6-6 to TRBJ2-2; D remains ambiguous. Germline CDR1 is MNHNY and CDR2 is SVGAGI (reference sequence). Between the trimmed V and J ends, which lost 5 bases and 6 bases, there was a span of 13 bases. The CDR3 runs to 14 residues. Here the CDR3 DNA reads TGTGCCAGCAGTAGGACGCTTCCACCCGGGGAGCTGTTTTTT. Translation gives CASSRTLPPGELFF.

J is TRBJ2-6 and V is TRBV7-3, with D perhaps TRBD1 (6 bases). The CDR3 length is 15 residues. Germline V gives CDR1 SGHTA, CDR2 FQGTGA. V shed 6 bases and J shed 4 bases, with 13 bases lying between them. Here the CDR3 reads CASSLAGDGANVLTF. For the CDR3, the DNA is TGTGCCAGCAGTTTGGCAGGGGACGGGGCCAACGTCCTGACTTTC.

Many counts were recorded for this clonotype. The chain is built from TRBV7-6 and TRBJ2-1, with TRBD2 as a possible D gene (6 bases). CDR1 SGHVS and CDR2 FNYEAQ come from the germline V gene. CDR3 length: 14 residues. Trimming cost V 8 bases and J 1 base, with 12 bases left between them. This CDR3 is CASQSSASYNEQFF. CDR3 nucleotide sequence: TGTGCCAGCCAGTCTAGCGCTTCCTACAATGAGCAGTTCTTC.

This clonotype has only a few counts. The CDR3 here is CASRPPTSGVFSYEQYF. In DNA form, the CDR3 reads TGTGCCAGCAGACCCCCAACTAGCGGGGTTTTCTCCTACGAGCAGTACTTC. The chain is built from TRBV6-2 or TRBV6-3 and TRBJ2-7, with TRBD2 matching 10 bases. Germline CDR1 and CDR2: MNHEY and SVGEGT. The CDR3 extends over 17 amino acids. The V segment lost 6 bases and the J segment 0 bases; nucleotides outside the gene matches: 11.

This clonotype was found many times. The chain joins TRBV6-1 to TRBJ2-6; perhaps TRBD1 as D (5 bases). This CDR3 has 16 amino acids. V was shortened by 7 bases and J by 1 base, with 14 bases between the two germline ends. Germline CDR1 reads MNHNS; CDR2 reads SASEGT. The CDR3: CASIAGFISGANVLTF. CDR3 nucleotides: TGTGCCAGCATCGCAGGGTTTATATCTGGGGCCAACGTCCTGACTTTC.

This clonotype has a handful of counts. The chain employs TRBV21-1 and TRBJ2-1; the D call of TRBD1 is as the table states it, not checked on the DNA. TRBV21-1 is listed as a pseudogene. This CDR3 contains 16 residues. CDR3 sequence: CASSPEGHMGDNEQFF. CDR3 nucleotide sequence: TGTGCCAGCAGCCCCGAGGGACATATGGGGGACAATGAGCAGTTCTTC.

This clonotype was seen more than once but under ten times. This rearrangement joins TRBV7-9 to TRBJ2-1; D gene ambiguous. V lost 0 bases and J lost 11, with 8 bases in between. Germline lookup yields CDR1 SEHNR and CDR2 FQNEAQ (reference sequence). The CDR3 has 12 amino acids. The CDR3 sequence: CASSLASGKQFF. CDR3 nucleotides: TGTGCCAGCAGCTTAGCCTCAGGAAAGCAGTTCTTC.

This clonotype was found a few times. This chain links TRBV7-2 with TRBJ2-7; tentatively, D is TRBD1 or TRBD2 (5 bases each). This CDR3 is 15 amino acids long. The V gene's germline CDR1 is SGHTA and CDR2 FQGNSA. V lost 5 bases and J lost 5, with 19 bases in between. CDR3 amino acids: CASSPGQGGYDEQYF. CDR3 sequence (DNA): TGTGCCAGCAGCCCTGGGCAGGGCGGGTACGACGAGCAGTACTTC.

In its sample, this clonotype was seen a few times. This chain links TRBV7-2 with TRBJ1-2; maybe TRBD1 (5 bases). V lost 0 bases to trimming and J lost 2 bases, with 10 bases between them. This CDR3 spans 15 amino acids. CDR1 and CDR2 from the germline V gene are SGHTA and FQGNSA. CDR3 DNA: TGTGCCAGCAGCTTAGCAGGGGTAGGCAACTATGGCTACACCTTC. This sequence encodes CASSLAGVGNYGYTF.

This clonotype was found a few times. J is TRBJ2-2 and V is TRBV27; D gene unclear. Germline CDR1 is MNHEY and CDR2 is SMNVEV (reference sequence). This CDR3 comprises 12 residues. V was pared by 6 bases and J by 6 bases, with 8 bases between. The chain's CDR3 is CASRAGPGELFF. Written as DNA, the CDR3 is TGTGCCAGCAGGGCTGGGCCCGGGGAGCTGTTTTTT.